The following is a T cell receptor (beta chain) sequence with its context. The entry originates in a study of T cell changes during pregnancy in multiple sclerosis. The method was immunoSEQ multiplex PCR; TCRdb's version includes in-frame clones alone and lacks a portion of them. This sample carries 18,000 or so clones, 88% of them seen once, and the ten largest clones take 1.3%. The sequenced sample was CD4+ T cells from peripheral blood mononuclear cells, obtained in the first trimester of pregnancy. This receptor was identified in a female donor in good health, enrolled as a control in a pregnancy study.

The CDR3 sequence: CASSTPCQTSPHEQYF. The DNA of the CDR3 is TGTGCCAGCAGCACCCCATGCCAGACTAGCCCCCACGAGCAGTACTTC. The chain is built from TRBV21-1 and TRBJ2-7; the DNA was not used to check the table's D call, TRBD2. TRBV21-1 is shown as a pseudogene. The CDR3 loop spans 16 amino acids.